The 30 T cell receptor beta chains listed next were all sequenced from one sample in a study of cytomegalovirus exposure and HLA in healthy donors. PCR involved 60 Vbeta and 13 Jbeta primers. The assay was immunoSEQ multiplex PCR, and TCRdb's table has in-frame clones only and misses some. The sample includes 75,000 to 95,000 clones, around 73% seen only once; the top ten take over 3%. The sample taken for sequencing was PBMCs. The receptors derive from a man in his fifties in good health and CMV-seronegative.

This clone was detected only a few times. J is TRBJ2-5 and V is TRBV19, with 7 nucleotides matching TRBD2. Germline values: CDR1 LNHDA, CDR2 SQIVND (reference sequence). The CDR3 is 13 amino acids. The V gene end was trimmed by 3 bases and the J gene end by 6 bases; junction bases not matched to a gene: 4. In nucleotides, the CDR3 is TGTGCCAGTAGTATGGAGCGGGGCCAGACCCAGTACTTC. Translation gives CASSMERGQTQYF.

This clone was seen only a few times. The chain combines TRBV7-9 with TRBJ2-4; perhaps TRBD1 as D (6 bases). CDR1 and CDR2 (germline): SEHNR, FQNEAQ (reference sequence). Trimming stripped 3 bases from V and 7 bases from J, with 13 bases between. This CDR3 spans 14 amino acids. CDR3 DNA: TGTGCCAGCAGCTTGGTAGGGGGAAGGAACATTCAGTACTTC. Residues: CASSLVGGRNIQYF.

The chain is built from TRBV5-1 and TRBJ2-5; a possible D gene is TRBD2 (5 bases). Per germline, CDR1 SGHRS and CDR2 YFSETQ. Trimming shortened V by 2 bases and J by 4 bases, and 12 bases separated the two germline ends. The length of the CDR3 is 14 residues. CDR3: CASSFGEGVETQYF. CDR3 bases: TGCGCCAGCAGCTTTGGAGAGGGCGTAGAGACCCAGTACTTC.

To note about this clone: The junction shows a germline mismatch at one end, possibly a read error. The chain couples TRBV19 to TRBJ1-2; 7 bases match TRBD1. Germline-derived CDR1 and CDR2 are LNHDA and SQIVND (reference sequence). This CDR3 is 11 amino acids long. The CDR3 region is CASSIDRERAF. The DNA for the CDR3 is TGTGCCAGTAGTATCGACAGGGAAAGAGCCTTC.

V gene TRBV6-6 combines with J gene TRBJ1-4; possibly TRBD1 for D (5 bases). Trimming removed 6 bases from V and 10 bases from J, with 18 bases in between. Per the germline V gene, CDR1 is MNHNY and CDR2 is SVGAGI (reference sequence). The CDR3 contains 14 residues. CDR3 sequence: CASSPTGYVRKLFF. The CDR3 DNA is TGTGCCAGCAGCCCTACAGGTTATGTGAGAAAACTGTTTTTT.

This chain connects TRBV7-9 to TRBJ2-7; 7 nucleotides match TRBD1. In germline, CDR1 is SEHNR, CDR2 FQNEAQ (reference sequence). Trimming at V came to 4 bases and at J to 1 base, leaving 4 bases not matched to a gene. The CDR3 is 14 residues long. CDR3 sequence (DNA): TGTGCCAGCAGCTGGGGGACAGCTTCCTACGAGCAGTACTTC. Encoded protein: CASSWGTASYEQYF.

The chain carries TRBV5-8 and TRBJ1-4; 8 positions agree with TRBD1. The V gene's germline CDR1 is SGHTS and CDR2 YDEGEE. The trim removed 0 bases at V and 7 bases at J, leaving 5 bases unmatched. The CDR3 covers 15 residues. CDR3 region: CASSLVHRGSEKLFF. In DNA, the CDR3 is TGTGCCAGCAGCTTGGTACACAGGGGGAGTGAAAAACTGTTTTTT.

Concerning this clone itself: The sample contains more than one DNA sequence encoding this CDR3. The CDR3 DNA follows: TGTGCCAGCTCACCACTAGCAGGGGCCCAAGAGACCCAGTACTTC. This gives the protein CASSPLAGAQETQYF. This rearrangement joins TRBV18 to TRBJ2-5, with a possible D match to TRBD1 (6 bases). Germline V lookup: CDR1 KGHSH, CDR2 LQKENI. The CDR3 has 15 amino acids. V lost 1 base and J lost 1, with 10 bases in between.

V is TRBV11-2 and J is TRBJ2-5; 8 bases are a match to TRBD1. The J segment lost 1 base and the V segment lost 5 bases, leaving 6 bases of the junction unmatched. The CDR3 covers 15 residues. Germline V gives CDR1 SGHAT, CDR2 FQNNGV. CDR3 bases: TGTGCCAGCAGCCGGCGACAGGGGACCCAAGAGACCCAGTACTTC. This codes for CASSRRQGTQETQYF. Together with reference TRBV11-2 and TRBJ2-5, the CDR3 gives the full variable domain: EAGVAQSPRYKIIEKRQSVAFWCNPISGHATLYWYQQILGQGPKLLIQFQNNGVVDDSQLPKDRFSAERLKGVDSTLKIQPAKLEDSAVYLCASSRRQGTQETQYFGPGTRLLVL.

There are a few counts of this clone. The rearrangement joins TRBV2 to TRBJ2-5; D possibly corresponds to TRBD2 (6 bases). Trimming cost V 6 bases and J 5 bases, with 13 bases left between them. The CDR3 totals 13 residues. Germline-derived CDR1 and CDR2 are SNHLY and FYNNEI. The CDR3 is CASRMGGAETQYF. The DNA for the CDR3 is TGTGCCAGCAGGATGGGGGGAGCCGAGACCCAGTACTTC.

The rearrangement joins TRBV13 to TRBJ2-7; 11 positions agree with TRBD1. Losses at the gene ends were 3 bases for V and 2 bases for J; bases not matched to a gene: 6. This CDR3 contains 16 residues. CDR1 PRHDT and CDR2 FYEKMQ come from the germline V gene (reference sequence). The CDR3 protein is CASSLLSGQGAYEQYF. In DNA, the CDR3 is TGTGCCAGCAGCTTGTTGTCGGGACAGGGGGCCTACGAGCAGTACTTC.

The chain carries TRBV27 and TRBJ1-6, with 10 bases lining up with TRBD1. The germline V gene has CDR1 MNHEY and CDR2 SMNVEV (reference sequence). The CDR3 spans 14 residues. V gave up 6 bases and J gave up 5 bases; unmatched junction bases: 1. The CDR3 region is CASRGTGDNSPLHF. CDR3 DNA: TGTGCCAGCAGAGGGACAGGGGATAATTCACCCCTCCACTTT.

A word on this clone: Germline is not matched at one junction end, which may reflect a read error. Different DNA sequences within this sample yield the same CDR3. V and J are TRBV25-1 and TRBJ2-6, with 7 bases matching TRBD1. Germline V gene sequence: CDR1 MGHDK, CDR2 SYGVNS. This CDR3 has 16 residues. CDR3 sequence reads: CASSDWTGSGANVLTF. In DNA, the CDR3 is TGTGCCAGCAGTGATTGGACAGGCTCTGGGGCTAACGTCCTGACTTTC.

The chain's CDR3 is CASSLSRNTEAFF. The CDR3 nucleotides read TGTGCCAGCAGTTTATCGAGGAACACTGAAGCTTTCTTT. The chain couples TRBV28 to TRBJ1-1; D is undetermined. In germline, CDR1 is MDHEN, CDR2 SYDVKM. The ends were cut back, 1 base at V and 1 base at J, with 4 bases in the middle. CDR3 length: 13 amino acids.

The V gene is TRBV18, the J gene TRBJ1-6, with unresolved D. The V end lost 2 bases, the J end lost 9 bases, and 14 bases lay between the germline ends. The V gene's germline CDR1 is KGHSH and CDR2 LQKENI. The CDR3 runs to 15 residues. CDR3 amino acids: CASSPIPPGSSPLHF. The CDR3 DNA follows: TGTGCCAGCTCACCAATCCCCCCGGGGAGTTCACCCCTCCACTTT.

The CDR3 DNA is TGCGCCAGCAGCCAAGGGGCGGGGGGGCGAGAGACCCAGTACTTC. Protein sequence: CASSQGAGGRETQYF. This sequence joins TRBV4-1 and TRBJ2-5; 9 positions match TRBD2. Germline values: CDR1 MGHRA, CDR2 YSYEKL. The CDR3 consists of 15 residues. The trim removed 1 base at V and 4 bases at J, leaving 4 bases unmatched.

The chain recombines TRBV5-1 with TRBJ1-1; tentatively, D is TRBD1 (5 bases). This CDR3 is 15 amino acids long. Trimming removed 2 bases from V and 6 bases from J, with 17 bases in between. Germline lookup yields CDR1 SGHRS and CDR2 YFSETQ. This CDR3 reads CASSFRGPVTPEAFF. The CDR3 DNA reads TGCGCCAGCAGCTTTAGGGGCCCAGTGACCCCTGAAGCTTTCTTT.

Comment on this clone: Other DNA sequences in the sample encode the same CDR3. The chain uses TRBV4-1 and TRBJ1-5; the D gene is possibly TRBD1 (6 bases). CDR1 is MGHRA, CDR2 YSYEKL, per germline. The CDR3 runs to 14 residues. The V and J ends lost 1 base and 6 bases respectively, with 10 bases between them. The CDR3 DNA reads as TGCGCCAGCAGCCAAGCGGGGGGCGGTCAGCCCCAGCATTTT. Amino acid sequence: CASSQAGGGQPQHF.

The chain employs TRBV2 and TRBJ1-5; maybe TRBD1 (6 bases). Germline values: CDR1 SNHLY, CDR2 FYNNEI. V lost 6 bases and J lost 8, with 17 bases in between. This CDR3 is built from 14 residues. The CDR3 loop is CASRIGQWEKPQHF. The CDR3 nucleotides are TGTGCCAGCAGGATAGGACAGTGGGAAAAGCCCCAGCATTTT.

The rearrangement joins TRBV4-1 to TRBJ2-5; 11 bases are shared with TRBD2. The ends lost 0 bases at V and 1 base at J; junction bases unmatched: 7. Per germline, CDR1 MGHRA and CDR2 YSYEKL. This CDR3 contains 18 residues. CDR3 protein: CASSQDPNLAGGQETQYF. The CDR3 DNA reads TGCGCCAGCAGCCAAGATCCCAACCTAGCGGGGGGCCAAGAGACCCAGTACTTC.

The chain uses TRBV5-5 and TRBJ2-7, with TRBD2 identical over 13 bases. The CDR3 contains 14 residues. Germline V lookup: CDR1 SGHKS, CDR2 YYEKEE (reference sequence). With V trimmed by 4 bases and J by 10 bases, 8 bases remained unmatched. CDR3 nucleotides: TGTGCCAGCAGCGTGACTAGCGGGGGGACGAAACAGTACTTC. Its translation: CASSVTSGGTKQYF.

This chain connects TRBV30 to TRBJ1-2; 8 bases fit TRBD1. CDR1 is GTSNPN, CDR2 SVGIG, per germline (reference sequence). The CDR3 totals 12 residues. The trim removed 7 bases at V and 8 bases at J, leaving 9 bases unmatched. CDR3 DNA: TGTGCCTCAAGGGACAGGTTGTGGGGCTACACCTTC. Amino acids: CASRDRLWGYTF.

The rearrangement links TRBV6-1 to TRBJ1-2; possibly TRBD1 for D (6 bases). V lost 4 bases and J lost 4, with 16 bases in between. The CDR3 has 15 amino acids. Looked up from germline, CDR1 is MNHNS and CDR2 is SASEGT. The CDR3 here is CASSADSLFLYGYTF. CDR3 bases: TGTGCCAGCAGTGCGGACAGCCTCTTCCTCTATGGCTACACCTTC.

The V and J genes are TRBV15 and TRBJ1-5; the match to TRBD1 covers 8 bases. The ends lost 6 bases at V and 7 bases at J; junction bases unmatched: 8. From germline, CDR1 is LNHNV and CDR2 YYDKDF (reference sequence). The CDR3 sequence is 14 residues long. CDR3 in amino acids: CATSWDRRGQPQHF. The CDR3 nucleotides are TGTGCCACCAGTTGGGACAGGAGGGGACAGCCCCAGCATTTT.

This clone was seen a handful of times. V usage is TRBV10-3 and J usage is TRBJ2-7, with D possibly being TRBD1 (7 bases). The ends were cut back, 7 bases at V and 3 bases at J, with 13 bases in the middle. There are 13 residues in the CDR3. Germline V gene sequence: CDR1 ENHRY, CDR2 SYGVKD. CDR3: CAIKEGAIYEQYF. The CDR3 DNA reads TGTGCCATCAAGGAGGGGGCCATCTACGAGCAGTACTTC.

This clone was detected a few times. The rearrangement links TRBV18 to TRBJ2-7, with 7 bases identical to TRBD2. This CDR3 comprises 13 residues. Germline lookup yields CDR1 KGHSH and CDR2 LQKENI. With V trimmed by 3 bases and J by 4 bases, 3 bases remained unmatched. The CDR3 coding sequence is TGTGCCAGCTCACCGGGGGGGTCGTACGAGCAGTACTTC. Translating gives CASSPGGSYEQYF.

The rearrangement joins TRBV5-8 to TRBJ1-2; D unclear. The length of the CDR3 is 13 residues. V was pared by 1 base and J by 5 bases, with 9 bases between. Germline CDR1 SGHTS, CDR2 YDEGEE. CDR3 loop: CASSLQVPYGYTF. The CDR3 DNA reads as TGTGCCAGCAGCTTGCAGGTCCCATATGGCTACACCTTC.

This clone was seen a few times. The chain has TRBV19 and TRBJ1-3; TRBD1 matches 7 bases. The CDR3 has 13 residues. Germline V gene data show CDR1 as LNHDA and CDR2 as SQIVND (reference sequence). V lost 6 bases to trimming and J lost 7 bases; unmatched junction nucleotides: 6. The CDR3 region has the DNA TGTGCCAGTAGCACCCCAGGGGGTAACACCATATATTTT. Protein sequence: CASSTPGGNTIYF.

V usage is TRBV5-1 and J usage is TRBJ1-3; 8 nucleotides agree with TRBD1. With 3 bases clipped from V and 3 bases from J, the junction kept 11 bases outside the gene matches. Per the germline V gene, CDR1 is SGHRS and CDR2 is YFSETQ. The CDR3 has 17 amino acids. The CDR3 here is CASSSSSARGLGNTIYF. The CDR3 region has the DNA TGCGCCAGCAGCTCTTCATCAGCCAGGGGGCTTGGAAACACCATATATTTT.

V usage is TRBV7-9 and J usage is TRBJ2-7; weak D call: TRBD1 (5 bases). The germline gives CDR1 SEHNR, CDR2 FQNEAQ (reference sequence). Trimming took off 3 bases at V and 4 bases at J, with 10 bases between the two ends. CDR3 length: 13 residues. CDR3 residues: CASSLPGPYEQYF. In DNA, the CDR3 is TGTGCCAGCAGCTTGCCAGGGCCGTACGAGCAGTACTTC. Variable domain in full (rest from reference TRBV7-9 and TRBJ2-7): DTGVSQNPRHKITKRGQNVTFRCDPISEHNRLYWYRQTLGQGPEFLTYFQNEAQLEKSRLLSDRFSAERPKGSFSTLEIQRTEQGDSAMYLCASSLPGPYEQYFGPGTRLTVT.